A selection of T cell receptor beta chains follows, all from one sample in a study of T cell responses to AZD1222 COVID-19 vaccine. Generated by immunoSEQ multiplex PCR, the TCRdb table keeps only in-frame clones and is missing some. The table records around 84,000 clones, around 85% of them present only once. This sample comprised peripheral blood, obtained 28 days after the second AZD1222 dose. These receptors all come from an adult who received the AZD1222 COVID-19 vaccine. Both conserved end residues are part of each CDR3. D genes are given only for firm matches. Expanded clones are given a class, and other clones once, few, many or no size at all.

abundance: NA; d_gene: NA; v_gene: TRBV28; j_gene: TRBJ1-2; CDR3aa: CASSLGANYGYTF; CDR3nt: TGTGCCAGCAGTTTAGGGGCTAACTATGGCTACACCTTC
abundance: NA; d_gene: NA; v_gene: TRBV6-4; j_gene: TRBJ2-3; CDR3aa: CASSPGQDRTDTQYF; CDR3nt: TGTGCCAGCAGTCCGGGACAAGATCGCACAGATACGCAGTATTTT
abundance: NA; d_gene: NA; v_gene: TRBV19; j_gene: TRBJ1-2; CDR3aa: CASSLSGGLDGYTF; CDR3nt: TGTGCCAGTAGTCTGAGTGGGGGTCTGGATGGCTACACCTTC
abundance: NA; d_gene: NA; v_gene: TRBV5-1; j_gene: TRBJ2-7; CDR3aa: CASSLIPKARVLGLVSSYEQYF; CDR3nt: TGCGCCAGCAGCTTGATTCCCAAAGCCCGGGTTTTAGGGCTGGTGAGCTCCTACGAGCAGTACTTC
abundance: NA; d_gene: TRBD1; v_gene: TRBV2; j_gene: TRBJ1-3; CDR3aa: CASSTGAGNTIYF; CDR3nt: TGTGCCAGCAGCACAGGGGCTGGAAACACCATATATTTT
abundance: NA; d_gene: NA; v_gene: TRBV5-5; j_gene: TRBJ2-7; CDR3aa: CASSRDIRLYEQYF; CDR3nt: TGTGCCAGCAGCCGGGACATCCGTCTCTACGAGCAGTACTTC
abundance: NA; d_gene: NA; v_gene: TRBV4-2; j_gene: TRBJ2-2; CDR3aa: CASSQDDGRKSTGELFF; CDR3nt: TGTGCCAGCAGCCAAGATGATGGGCGGAAGAGCACCGGGGAGCTGTTTTTT
abundance: NA; d_gene: TRBD1; v_gene: TRBV6-6; j_gene: TRBJ1-2; CDR3aa: CASSLSGTGNLYGYTF; CDR3nt: TGTGCCAGCAGTTTATCCGGGACAGGGAACCTCTATGGCTACACCTTC
abundance: NA; d_gene: TRBD2; v_gene: TRBV11-2; j_gene: TRBJ2-1; CDR3aa: CASSSRLAGGNYNEQFF; CDR3nt: TGTGCCAGCAGCTCCCGACTAGCGGGGGGTAACTACAATGAGCAGTTCTTC
abundance: NA; d_gene: NA; v_gene: TRBV25-1; j_gene: TRBJ2-7; CDR3aa: CASSLQGPYEQYF; CDR3nt: TGTGCCAGCAGCTTACAGGGACCCTACGAGCAGTACTTC
abundance: NA; d_gene: NA; v_gene: TRBV7-9; j_gene: TRBJ1-3; CDR3aa: CASSLPRGGGTDGNTIYF; CDR3nt: TGTGCCAGCAGCCTTCCTCGGGGAGGGGGGACGGACGGAAACACCATATATTTT
abundance: NA; d_gene: TRBD2; v_gene: TRBV3-1/TRBV3-2; j_gene: TRBJ2-5; CDR3aa: CASRASGQETQYF; CDR3nt: TGTGCCAGCAGGGCTAGCGGGCAAGAGACCCAGTACTTC
abundance: few; d_gene: TRBD2; v_gene: TRBV7-9; j_gene: TRBJ2-2; CDR3aa: CASSPRAGGLVELFF; CDR3nt: TGTGCCAGCAGTCCGAGAGCGGGGGGTTTAGTGGAGCTGTTTTTT
abundance: NA; d_gene: NA; v_gene: TRBV28; j_gene: TRBJ1-4; CDR3aa: CASSFLDRTNEKLFF; CDR3nt: TGTGCCAGCAGTTTCCTGGACAGAACTAATGAAAAACTGTTTTTT
abundance: few; d_gene: NA; v_gene: TRBV7-9; j_gene: TRBJ2-7; CDR3aa: CASSPNDEQYF; CDR3nt: TGTGCCAGCAGCCCGAATGACGAGCAGTACTTC
abundance: NA; d_gene: NA; v_gene: TRBV13; j_gene: TRBJ2-7; CDR3aa: CASSSRDISYEQYF; CDR3nt: TGTGCCAGCAGCAGTCGGGACATCTCCTACGAGCAGTACTTC
abundance: once; d_gene: NA; v_gene: TRBV10-1; j_gene: TRBJ1-1; CDR3aa: CASSESRLTEAFF; CDR3nt: TGCGCCAGCAGTGAGTCTCGGCTCACTGAAGCTTTCTTT
abundance: NA; d_gene: NA; v_gene: TRBV7-6; j_gene: TRBJ2-1; CDR3aa: CASSYSSYNEQFF; CDR3nt: TGTGCCAGCAGCTATTCATCATACAATGAGCAGTTCTTC
abundance: NA; d_gene: NA; v_gene: TRBV10-3; j_gene: TRBJ1-1; CDR3aa: CAISELGANTEAFF; CDR3nt: TGTGCCATCAGTGAGTTGGGGGCGAACACTGAAGCTTTCTTT
abundance: NA; d_gene: TRBD1; v_gene: TRBV20-1; j_gene: TRBJ2-5; CDR3aa: CSASLNSAGTGGRETQYF; CDR3nt: TGCAGTGCTAGTTTGAATTCGGCCGGGACAGGGGGCCGAGAGACCCAGTACTTC
abundance: NA; d_gene: NA; v_gene: TRBV18; j_gene: TRBJ2-1; CDR3aa: CASSPEGLYLNEQFF; CDR3nt: TGTGCCAGCTCACCGGAGGGACTCTACTTGAATGAGCAGTTCTTC
abundance: NA; d_gene: TRBD1; v_gene: TRBV6-4; j_gene: TRBJ1-6; CDR3aa: CASSEGQGASPLHF; CDR3nt: TGTGCCAGCAGTGAGGGACAGGGGGCTTCACCCCTCCACTTT
abundance: NA; d_gene: NA; v_gene: TRBV9; j_gene: TRBJ1-3; CDR3aa: CASSPTIPSSGNTIYF; CDR3nt: TGTGCCAGCAGCCCTACCATCCCGTCCTCTGGAAACACCATATATTTT
abundance: NA; d_gene: NA; v_gene: TRBV19; j_gene: TRBJ2-1; CDR3aa: CASKPSVAGFDQFF; CDR3nt: TGTGCCAGTAAACCTTCAGTTGCGGGATTTGACCAGTTCTTC
abundance: NA; d_gene: TRBD2; v_gene: TRBV4-1; j_gene: TRBJ2-2; CDR3aa: CASSQVGLAGVPGENTGELFF; CDR3nt: TGCGCCAGCAGCCAAGTGGGACTAGCGGGGGTTCCGGGGGAGAACACCGGGGAGCTGTTTTTT
abundance: NA; d_gene: NA; v_gene: TRBV5-6; j_gene: TRBJ2-7; CDR3aa: CASTPGLGGSYEQYF; CDR3nt: TGTGCCAGCACCCCCGGCCTGGGCGGCTCCTACGAGCAGTACTTC
abundance: NA; d_gene: NA; v_gene: TRBV15; j_gene: TRBJ1-6; CDR3aa: CATSRDRWSPLHF; CDR3nt: TGTGCCACCAGCAGAGATCGGTGGTCACCCCTCCACTTT
abundance: few; d_gene: TRBD1; v_gene: TRBV6-5; j_gene: TRBJ2-4; CDR3aa: CASSLPDRANIQYF; CDR3nt: TGTGCCAGCTCACTTCCCGACAGGGCAAACATTCAGTACTTC
abundance: few; d_gene: NA; v_gene: TRBV7-6; j_gene: TRBJ2-2; CDR3aa: CASSLVSGGRVGGELFF; CDR3nt: TGTGCCAGCAGCTTAGTGAGTGGGGGCAGAGTCGGCGGGGAGCTGTTTTTT
abundance: NA; d_gene: TRBD1; v_gene: TRBV27; j_gene: TRBJ1-6; CDR3aa: CASGQGADSPLHF; CDR3nt: TGTGCCAGCGGACAGGGGGCGGATTCACCCCTCCACTTT
abundance: NA; d_gene: TRBD1; v_gene: TRBV29-1; j_gene: TRBJ1-2; CDR3aa: CSVNRDRWMDGYTF; CDR3nt: TGCAGCGTGAACCGGGACAGGTGGATGGATGGCTACACCTTC
abundance: NA; d_gene: TRBD2; v_gene: TRBV27; j_gene: TRBJ2-2; CDR3aa: CASTVWGGTNTGELFF; CDR3nt: TGTGCCAGCACCGTATGGGGGGGTACTAACACCGGGGAGCTGTTTTTT
abundance: NA; d_gene: TRBD1; v_gene: TRBV7-6; j_gene: TRBJ2-7; CDR3aa: CASSSGQGAGEQYF; CDR3nt: TGTGCCAGCAGCTCGGGACAGGGGGCAGGAGAGCAGTACTTC
abundance: NA; d_gene: TRBD1; v_gene: TRBV5-1; j_gene: TRBJ1-1; CDR3aa: CASSHGTVGNTEAFF; CDR3nt: TGCGCCAGCAGCCATGGGACAGTTGGGAACACTGAAGCTTTCTTT
abundance: NA; d_gene: NA; v_gene: TRBV5-5; j_gene: TRBJ1-3; CDR3aa: CASSWRGYSGNTIYF; CDR3nt: TGTGCCAGCAGCTGGAGAGGATACTCTGGAAACACCATATATTTT
abundance: NA; d_gene: TRBD1; v_gene: TRBV7-9; j_gene: TRBJ2-1; CDR3aa: CASSIFGPGQGYNEQFF; CDR3nt: TGTGCCAGCAGCATCTTTGGCCCGGGACAGGGTTACAATGAGCAGTTCTTC
abundance: NA; d_gene: TRBD1; v_gene: TRBV18; j_gene: TRBJ1-5; CDR3aa: CASSPPGQGPNQPQHF; CDR3nt: TGTGCCAGCTCACCCCCGGGACAGGGGCCCAATCAGCCCCAGCATTTT